This TCR beta chain was profiled in a study of CD8 T cells in ankylosing spondylitis. Trimming cost V 5 bases and J 5 bases, with 13 bases left between them. The CDR3 is 14 residues long. Germline-derived CDR1 and CDR2 are SGHRS and YFSETQ. Points from the study as a whole: A motif in TCR beta, a set of under ten highly homologous variants, appeared characteristic of ankylosing spondylitis blood.

A few counts support this clonotype. Its matching antigen is unknown. One entry per CDR3 protein, called by TCRdb with MiXCR from the 5' RACE reads. The sample has around 770,000 distinct CDR3 sequences, 12% seen once. This TCR derives from a male donor with ankylosing spondylitis. The gene calls are TRBV5-1 and TRBJ1-4, with D perhaps matching TRBD1 (5 bases). The specimen sequenced was blood, either unsorted or a sorted T cell fraction (not recorded which). The CDR3 DNA reads TGCGCCAGCAGTCCCGACAGCTACAATGAAAAACTGTTTTTT. This encodes CASSPDSYNEKLFF. The full variable domain, in which reference TRBV5-1 and TRBJ1-4 provide the parts outside the CDR3, is KAGVTQTPRYLIKTRGQQVTLSCSPISGHRSVSWYQQTPGQGLQFLFEYFSETQRNKGNFPGRFSGRQFSNSRSEMNVSTLELGDSALYLCASSPDSYNEKLFFGSGTQLSVL.